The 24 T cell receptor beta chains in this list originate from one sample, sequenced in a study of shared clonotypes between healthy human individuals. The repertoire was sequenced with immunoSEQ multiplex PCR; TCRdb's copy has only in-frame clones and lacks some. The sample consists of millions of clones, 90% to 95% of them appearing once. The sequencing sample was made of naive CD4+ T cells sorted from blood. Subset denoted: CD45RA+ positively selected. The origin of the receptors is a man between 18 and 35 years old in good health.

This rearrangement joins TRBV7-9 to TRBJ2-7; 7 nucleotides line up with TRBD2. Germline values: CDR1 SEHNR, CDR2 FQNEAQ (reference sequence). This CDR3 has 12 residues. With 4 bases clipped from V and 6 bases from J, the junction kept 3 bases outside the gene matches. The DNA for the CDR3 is TGTGCCAGCAGCTCTCCTAGCGGCGAGCAGTACTTC. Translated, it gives CASSSPSGEQYF. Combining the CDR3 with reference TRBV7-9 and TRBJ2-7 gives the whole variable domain DTGVSQNPRHKITKRGQNVTFRCDPISEHNRLYWYRQTLGQGPEFLTYFQNEAQLEKSRLLSDRFSAERPKGSFSTLEIQRTEQGDSAMYLCASSSPSGEQYFGPGTRLTVT.

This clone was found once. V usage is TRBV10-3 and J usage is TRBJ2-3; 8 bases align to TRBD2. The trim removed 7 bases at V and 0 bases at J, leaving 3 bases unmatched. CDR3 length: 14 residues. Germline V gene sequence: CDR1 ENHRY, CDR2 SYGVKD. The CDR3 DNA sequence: TGTGCCATCAACTCGGGAGGGAGCACAGATACGCAGTATTTT. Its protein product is CAINSGGSTDTQYF.

Written as DNA, the CDR3 is TGTGCCAGCAGTTACTCCCGGGACTATCGCAATGAGCAGTTCTTC. Residues: CASSYSRDYRNEQFF. The V call is TRBV6-5, the J call TRBJ2-1, with 7 bases matching TRBD2. Germline V gives CDR1 MNHEY, CDR2 SVGAGI. J was trimmed by 6 bases and V by 0 bases; bases with no gene match: 5. The CDR3 runs 15 residues.

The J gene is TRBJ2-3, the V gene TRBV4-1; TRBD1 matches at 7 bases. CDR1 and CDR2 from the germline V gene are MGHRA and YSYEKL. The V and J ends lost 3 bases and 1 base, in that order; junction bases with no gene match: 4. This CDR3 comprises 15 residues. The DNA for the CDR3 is TGCGCCAGCAGCCACGGACAGGCAGGCACAGATACGCAGTATTTT. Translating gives CASSHGQAGTDTQYF.

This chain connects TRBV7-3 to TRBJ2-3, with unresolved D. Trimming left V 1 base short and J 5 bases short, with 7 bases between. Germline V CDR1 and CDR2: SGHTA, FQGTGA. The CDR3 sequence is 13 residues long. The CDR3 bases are TGTGCCAGCAGCTTAAAAGGGTTAGATACGCAGTATTTT. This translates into CASSLKGLDTQYF.

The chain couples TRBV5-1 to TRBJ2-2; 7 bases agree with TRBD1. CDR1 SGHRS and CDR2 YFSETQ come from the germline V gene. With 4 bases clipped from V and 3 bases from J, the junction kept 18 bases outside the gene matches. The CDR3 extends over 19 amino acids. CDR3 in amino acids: CASSVGKTGRTKDTGELFF. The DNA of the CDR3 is TGCGCCAGCAGCGTTGGGAAGACAGGGCGCACAAAGGACACCGGGGAGCTGTTTTTT. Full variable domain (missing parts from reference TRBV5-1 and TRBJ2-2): KAGVTQTPRYLIKTRGQQVTLSCSPISGHRSVSWYQQTPGQGLQFLFEYFSETQRNKGNFPGRFSGRQFSNSRSEMNVSTLELGDSALYLCASSVGKTGRTKDTGELFFGEGSRLTVL.

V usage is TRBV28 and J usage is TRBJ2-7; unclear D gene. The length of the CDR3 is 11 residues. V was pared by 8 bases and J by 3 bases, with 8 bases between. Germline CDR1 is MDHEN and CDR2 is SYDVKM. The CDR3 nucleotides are TGTGCCAGCGCCAGATTCTACGAGCAGTACTTC. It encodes CASARFYEQYF.

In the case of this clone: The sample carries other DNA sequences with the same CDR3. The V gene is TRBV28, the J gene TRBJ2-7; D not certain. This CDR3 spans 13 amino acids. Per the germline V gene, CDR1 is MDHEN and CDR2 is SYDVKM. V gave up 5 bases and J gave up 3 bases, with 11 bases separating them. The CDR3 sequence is CASSLSGFYEQYF. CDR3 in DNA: TGTGCCAGCAGTCTTTCTGGGTTCTACGAGCAGTACTTC.

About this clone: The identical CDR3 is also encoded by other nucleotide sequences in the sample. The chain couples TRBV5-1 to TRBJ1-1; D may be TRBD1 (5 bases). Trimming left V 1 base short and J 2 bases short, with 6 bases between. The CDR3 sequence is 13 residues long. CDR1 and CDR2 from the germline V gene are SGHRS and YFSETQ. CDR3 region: CASSLTGNTEAFF. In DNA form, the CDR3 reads TGCGCCAGCAGCTTGACAGGAAACACTGAAGCTTTCTTT.

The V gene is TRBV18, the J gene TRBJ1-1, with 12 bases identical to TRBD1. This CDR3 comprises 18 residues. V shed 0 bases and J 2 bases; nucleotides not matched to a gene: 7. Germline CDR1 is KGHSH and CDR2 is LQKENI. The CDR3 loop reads CASSPPVRDRGRNTEAFF. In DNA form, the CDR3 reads TGTGCCAGCTCACCACCGGTTCGGGACAGGGGGCGAAACACTGAAGCTTTCTTT. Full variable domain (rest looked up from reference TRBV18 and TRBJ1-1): NAGVMQNPRHLVRRRGQEARLRCSPMKGHSHVYWYRQLPEEGLKFMVYLQKENIIDESGMPKERFSAEFPKEGPSILRIQQVVRGDSAAYFCASSPPVRDRGRNTEAFFGQGTRLTVV.

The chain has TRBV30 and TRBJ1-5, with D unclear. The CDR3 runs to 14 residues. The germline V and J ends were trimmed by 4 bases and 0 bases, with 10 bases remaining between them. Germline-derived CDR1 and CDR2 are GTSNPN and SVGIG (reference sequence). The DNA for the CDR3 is TGTGCCTGGACGTCACAGAATAGCAATCAGCCCCAGCATTTT. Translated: CAWTSQNSNQPQHF.

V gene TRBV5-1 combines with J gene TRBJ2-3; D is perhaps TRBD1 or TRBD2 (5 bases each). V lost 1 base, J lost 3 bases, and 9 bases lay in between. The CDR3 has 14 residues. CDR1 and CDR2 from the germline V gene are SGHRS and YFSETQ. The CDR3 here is CASSLPRETDTQYF. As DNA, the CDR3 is TGCGCCAGCAGCTTGCCCAGGGAGACAGATACGCAGTATTTT.

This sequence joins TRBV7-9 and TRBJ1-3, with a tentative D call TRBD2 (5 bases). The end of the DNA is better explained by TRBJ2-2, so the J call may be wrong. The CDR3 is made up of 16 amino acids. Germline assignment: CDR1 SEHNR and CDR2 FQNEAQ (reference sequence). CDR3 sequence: CASSESGTMNTGELFF. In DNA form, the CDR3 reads TGTGCCAGCAGCGAAAGCGGAACCATGAACACCGGGGAGCTGTTTTTT.

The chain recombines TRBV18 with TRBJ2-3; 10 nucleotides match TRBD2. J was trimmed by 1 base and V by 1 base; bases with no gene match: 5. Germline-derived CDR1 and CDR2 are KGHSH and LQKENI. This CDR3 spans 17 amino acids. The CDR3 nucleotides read TGTGCCAGCTCACCACTTAGCGGGGGGTCCCGCACAGATACGCAGTATTTT. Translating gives CASSPLSGGSRTDTQYF.

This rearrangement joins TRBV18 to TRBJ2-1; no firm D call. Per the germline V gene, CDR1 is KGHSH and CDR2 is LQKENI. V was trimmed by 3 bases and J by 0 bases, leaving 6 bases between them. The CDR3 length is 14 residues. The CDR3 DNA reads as TGTGCCAGCTCACCCAGACTCTCCTACAATGAGCAGTTCTTC. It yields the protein CASSPRLSYNEQFF.

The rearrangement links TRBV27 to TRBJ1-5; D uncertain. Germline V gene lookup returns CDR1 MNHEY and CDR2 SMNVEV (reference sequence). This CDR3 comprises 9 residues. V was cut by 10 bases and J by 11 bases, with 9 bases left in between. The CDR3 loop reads CAKSVSQHF. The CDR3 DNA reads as TGTGCCAAGTCGGTGTCCCAGCATTTT.

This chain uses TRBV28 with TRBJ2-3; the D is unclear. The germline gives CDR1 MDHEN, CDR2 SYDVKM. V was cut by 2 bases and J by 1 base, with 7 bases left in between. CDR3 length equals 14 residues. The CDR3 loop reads CASSLAAGTDTQYF. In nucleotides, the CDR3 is TGTGCCAGCAGTTTAGCCGCTGGCACAGATACGCAGTATTTT.

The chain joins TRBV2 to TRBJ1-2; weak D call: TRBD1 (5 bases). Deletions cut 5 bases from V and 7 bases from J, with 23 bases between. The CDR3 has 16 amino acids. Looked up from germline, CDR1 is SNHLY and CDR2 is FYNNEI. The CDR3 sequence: CASSLDSGTPKGGYTF. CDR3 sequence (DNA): TGTGCCAGCAGTTTGGATTCCGGGACCCCTAAGGGTGGCTACACCTTC.

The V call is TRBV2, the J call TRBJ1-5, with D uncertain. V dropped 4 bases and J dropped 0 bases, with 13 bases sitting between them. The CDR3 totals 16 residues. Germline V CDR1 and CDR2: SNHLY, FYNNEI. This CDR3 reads CASSVESSLSNQPQHF. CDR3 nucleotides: TGTGCCAGCAGTGTTGAATCCTCTCTTAGCAATCAGCCCCAGCATTTT.

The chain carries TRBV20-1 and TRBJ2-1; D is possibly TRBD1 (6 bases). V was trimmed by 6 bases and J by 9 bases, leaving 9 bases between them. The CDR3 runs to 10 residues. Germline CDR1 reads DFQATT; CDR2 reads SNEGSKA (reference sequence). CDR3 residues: CSANRAEQFF. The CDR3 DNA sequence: TGCAGTGCAAACAGGGCTGAGCAGTTCTTC.

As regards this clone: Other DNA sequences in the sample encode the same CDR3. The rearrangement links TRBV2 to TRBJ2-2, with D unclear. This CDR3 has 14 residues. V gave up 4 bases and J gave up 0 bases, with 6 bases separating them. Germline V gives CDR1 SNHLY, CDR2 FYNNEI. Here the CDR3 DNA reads TGTGCCAGCAGTGTCCTAGCGAACACCGGGGAGCTGTTTTTT. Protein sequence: CASSVLANTGELFF. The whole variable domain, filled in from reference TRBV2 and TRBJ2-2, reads EPEVTQTPSHQVTQMGQEVILRCVPISNHLYFYWYRQILGQKVEFLVSFYNNEISEKSEIFDDQFSVERPDGSNFTLKIRSTKLEDSAMYFCASSVLANTGELFFGEGSRLTVL.

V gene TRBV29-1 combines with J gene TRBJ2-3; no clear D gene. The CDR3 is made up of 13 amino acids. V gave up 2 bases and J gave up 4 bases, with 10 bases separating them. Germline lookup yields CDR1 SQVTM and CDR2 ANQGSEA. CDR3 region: CSVEKGVADTQYF. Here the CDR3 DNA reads TGCAGCGTTGAAAAGGGTGTGGCAGATACGCAGTATTTT.

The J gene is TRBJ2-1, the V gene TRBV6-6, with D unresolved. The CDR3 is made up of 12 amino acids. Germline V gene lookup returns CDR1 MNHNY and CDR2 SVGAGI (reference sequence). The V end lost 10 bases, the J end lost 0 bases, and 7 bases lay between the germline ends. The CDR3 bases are TGTGCCATCTCTAGCTCCTACAATGAGCAGTTCTTC. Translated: CAISSSYNEQFF.

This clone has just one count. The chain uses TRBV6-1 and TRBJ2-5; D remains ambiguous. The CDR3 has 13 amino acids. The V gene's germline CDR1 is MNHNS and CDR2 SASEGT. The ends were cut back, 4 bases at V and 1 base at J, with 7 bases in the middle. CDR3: CASSVMSQETQYF. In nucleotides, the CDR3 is TGTGCCAGCAGTGTTATGTCCCAAGAGACCCAGTACTTC.